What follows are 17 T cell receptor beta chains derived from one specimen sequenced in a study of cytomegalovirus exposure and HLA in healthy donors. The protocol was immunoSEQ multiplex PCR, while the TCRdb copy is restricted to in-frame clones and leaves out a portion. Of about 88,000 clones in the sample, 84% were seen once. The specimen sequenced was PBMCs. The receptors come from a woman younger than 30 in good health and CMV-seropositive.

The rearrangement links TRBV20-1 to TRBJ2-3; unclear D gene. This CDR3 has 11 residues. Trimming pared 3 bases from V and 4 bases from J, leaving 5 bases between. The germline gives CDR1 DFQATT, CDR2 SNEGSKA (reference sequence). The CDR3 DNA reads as TGCAGTGCTAGCCCGGCAGATACGCAGTATTTT. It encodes CSASPADTQYF.

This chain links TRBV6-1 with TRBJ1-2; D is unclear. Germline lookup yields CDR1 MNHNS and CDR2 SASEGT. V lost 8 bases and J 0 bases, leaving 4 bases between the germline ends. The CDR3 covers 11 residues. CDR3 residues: CASQTNYGYTF. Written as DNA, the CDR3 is TGTGCCAGCCAAACTAACTATGGCTACACCTTC.

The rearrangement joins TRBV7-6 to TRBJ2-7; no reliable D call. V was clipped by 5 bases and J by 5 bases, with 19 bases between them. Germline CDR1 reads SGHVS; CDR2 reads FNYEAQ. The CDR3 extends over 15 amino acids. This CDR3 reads CASSPRKIGRDEQYF. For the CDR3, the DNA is TGTGCCAGCAGCCCAAGAAAGATTGGCCGGGACGAGCAGTACTTC.

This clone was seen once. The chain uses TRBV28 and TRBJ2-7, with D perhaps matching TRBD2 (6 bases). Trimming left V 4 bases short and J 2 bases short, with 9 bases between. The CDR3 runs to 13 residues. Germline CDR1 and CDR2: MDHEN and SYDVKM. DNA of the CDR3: TGTGCCAGCAGTTACCGGGAGCCCTACGAGCAGTACTTC. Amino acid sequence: CASSYREPYEQYF.

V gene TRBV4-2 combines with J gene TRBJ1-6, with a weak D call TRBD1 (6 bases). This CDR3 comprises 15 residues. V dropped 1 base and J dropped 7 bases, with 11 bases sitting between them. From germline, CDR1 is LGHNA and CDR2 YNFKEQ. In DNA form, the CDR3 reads TGTGCCAGCAGCCAAGGGCAAACAGGGAATTCACCCCTCCACTTT. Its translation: CASSQGQTGNSPLHF.

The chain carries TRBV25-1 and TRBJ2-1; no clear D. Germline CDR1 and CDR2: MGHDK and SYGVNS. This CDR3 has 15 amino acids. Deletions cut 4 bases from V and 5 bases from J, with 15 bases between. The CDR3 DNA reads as TGTGCCAGCAGTGGCGGCGTTGCCGACCACAATGAGCAGTTCTTC. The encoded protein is CASSGGVADHNEQFF.

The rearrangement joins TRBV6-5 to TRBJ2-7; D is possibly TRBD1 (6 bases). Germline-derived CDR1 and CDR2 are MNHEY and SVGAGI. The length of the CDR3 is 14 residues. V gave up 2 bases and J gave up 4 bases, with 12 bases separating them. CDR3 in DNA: TGTGCCAGCAGTTACAGACAGGAATCATACGAGCAGTACTTC. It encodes CASSYRQESYEQYF.

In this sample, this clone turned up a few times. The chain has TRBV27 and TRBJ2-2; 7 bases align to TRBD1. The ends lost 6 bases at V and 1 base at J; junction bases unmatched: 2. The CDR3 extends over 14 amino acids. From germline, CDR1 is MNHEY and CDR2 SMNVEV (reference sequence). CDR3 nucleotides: TGTGCCAGCAGGGGGACAGTGAACACCGGGGAGCTGTTTTTT. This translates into CASRGTVNTGELFF.

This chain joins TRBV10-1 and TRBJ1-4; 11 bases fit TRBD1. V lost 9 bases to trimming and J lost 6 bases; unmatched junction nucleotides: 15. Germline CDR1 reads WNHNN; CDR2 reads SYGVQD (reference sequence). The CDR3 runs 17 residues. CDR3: CARLDPGQGAADEKLFF. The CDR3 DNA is TGCGCCAGACTCGATCCCGGACAGGGGGCGGCGGATGAAAAACTGTTTTTT.

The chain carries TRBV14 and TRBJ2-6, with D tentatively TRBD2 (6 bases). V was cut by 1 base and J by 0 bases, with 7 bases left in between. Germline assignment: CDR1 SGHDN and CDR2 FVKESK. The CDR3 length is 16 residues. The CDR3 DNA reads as TGTGCCAGCAGCCAAGGGAGGGACTCTGGGGCCAACGTCCTGACTTTC. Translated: CASSQGRDSGANVLTF.

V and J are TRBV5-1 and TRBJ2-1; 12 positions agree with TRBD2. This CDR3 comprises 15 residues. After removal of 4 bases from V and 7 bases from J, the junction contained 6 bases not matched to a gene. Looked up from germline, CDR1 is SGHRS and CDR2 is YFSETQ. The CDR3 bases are TGCGCCAGCAGCGAGCTAGCGGGGGGGGTAAATGAGCAGTTCTTC. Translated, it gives CASSELAGGVNEQFF.

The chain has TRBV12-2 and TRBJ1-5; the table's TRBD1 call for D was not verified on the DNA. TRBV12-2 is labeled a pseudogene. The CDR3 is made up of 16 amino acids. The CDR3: CASRSPQGSLNQPQHF. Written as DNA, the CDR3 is TGTGCAAGTCGCTCCCCCCAGGGTTCTCTCAATCAGCCCCAGCATTTT.

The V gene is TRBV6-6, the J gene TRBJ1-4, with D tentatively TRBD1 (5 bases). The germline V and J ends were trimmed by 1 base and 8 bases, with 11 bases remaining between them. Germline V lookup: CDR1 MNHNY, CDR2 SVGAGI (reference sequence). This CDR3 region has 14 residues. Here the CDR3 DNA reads TGTGCCAGCAGTTACTGGCAGGGAGGGGAAAAACTGTTTTTT. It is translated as CASSYWQGGEKLFF.

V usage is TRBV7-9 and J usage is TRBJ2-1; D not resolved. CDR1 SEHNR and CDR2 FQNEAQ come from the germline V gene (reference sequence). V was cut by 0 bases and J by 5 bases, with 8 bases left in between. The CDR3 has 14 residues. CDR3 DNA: TGTGCCAGCAGCTTAGCGAGCGCCGACAATGAGCAGTTCTTC. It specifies CASSLASADNEQFF.

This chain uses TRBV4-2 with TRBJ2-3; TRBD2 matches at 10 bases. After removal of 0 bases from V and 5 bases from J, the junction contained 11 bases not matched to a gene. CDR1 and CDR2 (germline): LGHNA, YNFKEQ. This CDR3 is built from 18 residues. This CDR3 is CASSQDGVAGGNRDTQYF. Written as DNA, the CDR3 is TGTGCCAGCAGCCAAGATGGGGTAGCGGGGGGTAACAGAGATACGCAGTATTTT.

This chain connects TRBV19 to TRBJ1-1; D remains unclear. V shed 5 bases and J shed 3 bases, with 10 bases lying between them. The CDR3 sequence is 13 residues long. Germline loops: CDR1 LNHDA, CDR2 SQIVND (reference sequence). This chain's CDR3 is CASSFGGYTEAFF. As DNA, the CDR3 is TGTGCCAGTAGTTTCGGAGGGTACACTGAAGCTTTCTTT.

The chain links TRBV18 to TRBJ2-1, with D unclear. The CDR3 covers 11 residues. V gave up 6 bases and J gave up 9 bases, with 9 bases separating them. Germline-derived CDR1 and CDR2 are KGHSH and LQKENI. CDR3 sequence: CASSWSSEQFF. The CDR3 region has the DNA TGTGCCAGCTCTTGGAGTAGTGAGCAGTTCTTC.